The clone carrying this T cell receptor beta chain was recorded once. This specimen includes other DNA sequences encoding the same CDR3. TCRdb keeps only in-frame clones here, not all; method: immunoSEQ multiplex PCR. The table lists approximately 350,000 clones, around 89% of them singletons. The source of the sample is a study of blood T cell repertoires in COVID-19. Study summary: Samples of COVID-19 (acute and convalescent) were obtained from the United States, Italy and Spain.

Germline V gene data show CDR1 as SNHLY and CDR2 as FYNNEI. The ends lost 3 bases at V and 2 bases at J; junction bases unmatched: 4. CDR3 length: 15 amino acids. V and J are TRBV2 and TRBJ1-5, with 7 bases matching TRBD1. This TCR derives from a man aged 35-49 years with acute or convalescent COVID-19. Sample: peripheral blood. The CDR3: CASSEAGGGNQPQHF. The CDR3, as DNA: TGTGCCAGCAGTGAGGCAGGGGGTGGCAATCAGCCCCAGCATTTT. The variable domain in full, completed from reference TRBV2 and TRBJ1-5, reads EPEVTQTPSHQVTQMGQEVILRCVPISNHLYFYWYRQILGQKVEFLVSFYNNEISEKSEIFDDQFSVERPDGSNFTLKIRSTKLEDSAMYFCASSEAGGGNQPQHFGDGTRLSIL.